The 11 T cell receptor beta chains below were found in one sample sequenced in a study of cytomegalovirus exposure and HLA in healthy donors. PCR was performed using 60 Vbeta and 13 Jbeta primers. Clones were sequenced by immunoSEQ multiplex PCR, and TCRdb holds only the in-frame ones, with some missing. The table includes about 82,000 clones, roughly 80% detected once. The sequenced sample consisted of PBMCs. The source is a human donor in good health.

This clone was seen at least ten times. This chain joins TRBV6-5 and TRBJ1-1, with unresolved D. V was shortened by 6 bases and J by 4 bases, with 12 bases between the two germline ends. The CDR3 sequence is 13 residues long. The germline gives CDR1 MNHEY, CDR2 SVGAGI. CDR3 sequence: CASRLSLGTEAFF. The CDR3 DNA reads TGTGCCAGCAGGTTAAGCCTTGGCACTGAAGCTTTCTTT.

The chain is built from TRBV30 and TRBJ2-3; 11 bases map to TRBD2. Unmatched junction bases numbered 9, after V lost 2 bases and J lost 2 bases. Germline V lookup: CDR1 GTSNPN, CDR2 SVGIG (reference sequence). The length of the CDR3 is 17 residues. CDR3 amino acids: CAWSFRRLAGNTDTQYF. Written as DNA, the CDR3 is TGTGCCTGGAGTTTCCGCCGACTAGCGGGGAACACAGATACGCAGTATTTT.

The V and J genes are TRBV18 and TRBJ2-3; 9 bases align to TRBD2. The CDR3 totals 16 residues. Germline CDR1 and CDR2: KGHSH and LQKENI. With V trimmed by 8 bases and J by 1 base, 10 bases remained unmatched. The CDR3 loop reads CASRHTTSGGTDTQYF. CDR3 coding DNA: TGTGCCAGCCGCCATACGACTAGCGGAGGCACAGATACGCAGTATTTT.

V is TRBV28 and J is TRBJ2-2; maybe TRBD1 (6 bases). The germline gives CDR1 MDHEN, CDR2 SYDVKM. V gave up 4 bases and J gave up 0 bases, with 12 bases separating them. The CDR3 consists of 16 residues. This CDR3 is CASSSAGAANTGELFF. The CDR3 region has the DNA TGTGCCAGCAGTTCGGCAGGGGCTGCGAACACCGGGGAGCTGTTTTTT.

V usage is TRBV7-8 and J usage is TRBJ2-7, with 7 bases lining up with TRBD1. This CDR3 has 15 residues. V gave up 5 bases and J gave up 1 base; unmatched junction bases: 8. The germline V gene encodes CDR1 SGHVS and CDR2 FQNEAQ. The CDR3: CASSVHRGPSYEQYF. In DNA form, the CDR3 reads TGTGCCAGCAGCGTGCACAGGGGTCCTTCCTACGAGCAGTACTTC.

By share, this clone counts as medium-sized. The rearrangement uses TRBV6-6 and TRBJ1-1; 8 bases are a match to TRBD1. Germline V gene lookup returns CDR1 MNHNY and CDR2 SVGAGI (reference sequence). The ends lost 8 bases at V and 4 bases at J; junction bases unmatched: 6. The CDR3 length is 13 residues. CDR3 DNA: TGTGCCAGCGTAAGACAGGGGACCACTGAAGCTTTCTTT. This encodes CASVRQGTTEAFF.

The chain carries TRBV7-8 and TRBJ2-3; TRBD2 agrees at 15 bases. Germline assignment: CDR1 SGHVS and CDR2 FQNEAQ. Trimming removed 5 bases from V and 14 bases from J; junction bases left unmatched: 8. The CDR3 has 14 residues. CDR3 sequence reads: CASSPRTSGGAMYF. In DNA form, the CDR3 reads TGTGCCAGCAGCCCCAGGACTAGCGGGGGGGCCATGTATTTT.

V and J are TRBV14 and TRBJ1-2; D remains ambiguous. The CDR3 is 13 residues long. Per germline, CDR1 SGHDN and CDR2 FVKESK. The ends were cut back, 0 bases at V and 5 bases at J, with 7 bases in the middle. The CDR3 sequence: CASSQDRGYGYTF. In DNA form, the CDR3 reads TGTGCCAGCAGCCAAGATCGCGGATATGGCTACACCTTC.

This chain joins TRBV7-2 and TRBJ2-3; 12 positions match TRBD2. Germline values: CDR1 SGHTA, CDR2 FQGNSA. This CDR3 is 16 amino acids long. J lost 5 bases, V lost 2 bases, and 5 bases had no gene match. CDR3 DNA sequence: TGTGCCAGCAGCTTAATGACTAGCGGGGGTGTAGATACGCAGTATTTT. This codes for CASSLMTSGGVDTQYF.

The chain recombines TRBV18 with TRBJ2-3; D possibly corresponds to TRBD1 (5 bases). V lost 0 bases and J 4 bases, leaving 8 bases between the germline ends. This CDR3 region has 14 residues. Germline values: CDR1 KGHSH, CDR2 LQKENI. The CDR3 coding sequence is TGTGCCAGCTCACCACCGGGGCCAGCAGATACGCAGTATTTT. Translating it yields CASSPPGPADTQYF.

The genes are TRBV7-2 and TRBJ1-5, with D possibly being TRBD1 (5 bases). The germline gives CDR1 SGHTA, CDR2 FQGNSA. Trimming left V 1 base short and J 2 bases short, with 9 bases between. CDR3 length equals 15 residues. The chain's CDR3 is CASSLGGGGNQPQHF. The DNA for the CDR3 is TGTGCCAGCAGCTTAGGTGGGGGGGGCAATCAGCCCCAGCATTTT.